The sequence of this T cell receptor beta chain was determined in a study of cytomegalovirus exposure and HLA in healthy donors. Assay used: immunoSEQ multiplex PCR; TCRdb lists only in-frame clones, some missing. The sample lists some 320,000 clones, around 90% occurring once. Trimming stripped 3 bases from V and 8 bases from J, with 14 bases between. CDR3 length equals 13 residues. Germline V CDR1 and CDR2: WSHSY, SAAADI. Sequencing used PBMCs. The rearrangement links TRBV10-2 to TRBJ2-7, with D hard to call. The receptor was derived from a woman under 40 in good health and CMV-seropositive. The CDR3 DNA is TGCGCCAGCAGTGATTACCTTCAGGCCCAGCAGTACTTC. Translation gives CASSDYLQAQQYF.